This entry concerns a single T cell receptor (beta chain). As yet, its antigen is unknown. Naive CD8 cells lacked CD45RO, underwent positive selection for CCR7 and left out terminally differentiated effector memory CD45RA+ cells. Participating donors were healthy, HIV-negative adults free of recent acute infections or vaccinations. The CDR3 extends over 15 amino acids. The J segment lost 0 bases and the V segment lost 2 bases, leaving 3 bases of the junction unmatched. The germline CDR1 and CDR2 sequences are SGHDT and YYEEEE. The data were obtained in a study of shared clonotypes between healthy human individuals. Whole-study findings and limits: Non-shared clonotypes had lower generation probabilities than those shared by all four donors.

In the authors' workflow: ImmunoSEQ gave junction-only sequences without quality scores, so filtering differed. Data came from immunoSEQ multiplex PCR; TCRdb stores just in-frame clones and leaves some out. V, J and clone size were drawn from that table, and D and trimming were deduced from the DNA. The sample includes some 2,000,000 clones, roughly 95% of them seen just once. The sequence derives from a man between 18 and 35 years old in good health. This chain connects TRBV5-6 to TRBJ2-7, with 9 bases that match TRBD2. Source material: naive CD8+ T cells sorted from blood. The CDR3 region is CASSFLAGTSYEQYF. The CDR3 coding sequence is TGTGCCAGCAGCTTTCTAGCGGGGACCTCCTACGAGCAGTACTTC.